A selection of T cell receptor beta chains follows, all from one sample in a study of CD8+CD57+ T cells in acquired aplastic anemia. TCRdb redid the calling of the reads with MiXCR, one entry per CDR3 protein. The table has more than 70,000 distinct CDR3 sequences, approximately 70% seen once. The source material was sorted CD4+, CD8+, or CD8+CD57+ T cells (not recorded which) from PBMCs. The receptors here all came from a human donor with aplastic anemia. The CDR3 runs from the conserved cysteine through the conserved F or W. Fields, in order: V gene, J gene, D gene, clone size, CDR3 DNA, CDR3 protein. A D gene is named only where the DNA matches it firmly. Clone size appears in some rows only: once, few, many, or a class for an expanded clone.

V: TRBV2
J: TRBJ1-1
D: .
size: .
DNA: TGTGCCAGCGGTACTAACCGGAACACTGAAGCTTTCTTT
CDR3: CASGTNRNTEAFF

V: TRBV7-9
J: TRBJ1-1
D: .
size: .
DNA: TGTGCCAGCAGCTTTCGGGCCAACACTGAAGCTTTCTTT
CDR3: CASSFRANTEAFF

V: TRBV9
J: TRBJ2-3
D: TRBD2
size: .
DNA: TGTGCCAGCAGCGCTACTAGCGGGAACACAGATACGCAGTATTTT
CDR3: CASSATSGNTDTQYF

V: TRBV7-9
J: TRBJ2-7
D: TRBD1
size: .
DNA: TGTGCCAGCAGATTGGGACAGCCCCTCGCCGAGCAGTACTTC
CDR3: CASRLGQPLAEQYF

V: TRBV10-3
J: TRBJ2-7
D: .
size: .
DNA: TGTGCCAGCTCGGGCCCCGAGCAGTACTTC
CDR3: CASSGPEQYF

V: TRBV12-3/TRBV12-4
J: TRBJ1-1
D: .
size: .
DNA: TGTGCCGTCAGGGGCGGCCTATCAGACACTGAAGCTTTCTTT
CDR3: CAVRGGLSDTEAFF

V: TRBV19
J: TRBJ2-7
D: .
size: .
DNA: TGTGCCAGTAAGGGGGGTACCTACGAGCAGTACTTC
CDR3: CASKGGTYEQYF

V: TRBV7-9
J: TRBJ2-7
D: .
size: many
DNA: TGTGCCAGCAGCCCGTCAACAGGGCTCGGCGGCGAGCAGTACTTC
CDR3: CASSPSTGLGGEQYF

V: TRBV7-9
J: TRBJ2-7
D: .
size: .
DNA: TGTGCCAGCAGCTTAACGACAGACTACGATCAGTACTTC
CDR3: CASSLTTDYDQYF

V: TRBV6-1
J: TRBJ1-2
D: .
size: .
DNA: TGTGCCAGCAGGGAGGGCGGCCGGGGAGGATCTGGCTACACCTTC
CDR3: CASREGGRGGSGYTF

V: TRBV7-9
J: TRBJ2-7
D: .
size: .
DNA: TGTGCCAGCAGCTTATCCGACAACTACGAGCAGTACTTC
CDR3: CASSLSDNYEQYF

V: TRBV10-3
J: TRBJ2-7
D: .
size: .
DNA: TGTGCCAGCAGTTATGGGGGGTACGAGCAGTACTTC
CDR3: CASSYGGYEQYF

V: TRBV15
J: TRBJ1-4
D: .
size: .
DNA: TGTGCCACCAGTGATTCCTGGGAGCCAAAACTGTTTTTT
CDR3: CATSDSWEPKLFF

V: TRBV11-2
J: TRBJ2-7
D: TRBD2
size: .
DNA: TGTGCCAGCAGCTATTCAGGAATTAGCGGGGGGTCCTACGAGCAGTACTTC
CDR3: CASSYSGISGGSYEQYF

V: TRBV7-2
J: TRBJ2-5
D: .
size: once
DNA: TGTGCCAGCAGCTTAGCAGCGGCTGCGGGGGAGACCCAGTACTTC
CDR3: CASSLAAAAGETQYF

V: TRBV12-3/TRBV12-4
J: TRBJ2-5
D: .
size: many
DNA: TGTGCCAGCAGTTTTGCCCGGCAACAAGAGACCCAGTACTTC
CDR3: CASSFARQQETQYF

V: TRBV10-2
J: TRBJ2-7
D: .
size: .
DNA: TGCGCCAGCAGTGAGTCGTTGGGGACCTACGAGCAGTACTTC
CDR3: CASSESLGTYEQYF

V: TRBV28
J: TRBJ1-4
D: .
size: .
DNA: TGTGCCAGCAGTTACACCGCCTATGAGAATAATGAAAAACTGTTTTTT
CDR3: CASSYTAYENNEKLFF

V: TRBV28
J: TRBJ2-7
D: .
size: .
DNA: TGTGCCAGCAGTTTAGTGCAGGATGCCTACGAGCAGTACTTC
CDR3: CASSLVQDAYEQYF

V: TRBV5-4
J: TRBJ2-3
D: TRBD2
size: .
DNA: TGTGCCAGCAGCTGGATGACTAGCGGGAGGCGGGGAGATACGCAGTATTTT
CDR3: CASSWMTSGRRGDTQYF

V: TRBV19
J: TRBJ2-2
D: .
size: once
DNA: TGTGCCAGTAGTACTAGCCGCCGGGGCACCGGGGAGCTGTTTTTT
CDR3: CASSTSRRGTGELFF

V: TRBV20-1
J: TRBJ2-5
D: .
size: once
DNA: TGCAGTGCTAGAGGAGACCAGCAAGAGACCCAGTACTTC
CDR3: CSARGDQQETQYF

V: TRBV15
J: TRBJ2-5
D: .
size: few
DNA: TGTGCCACCAGCAGAGCGGACGGCCCCACGAGCTTC
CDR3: CATSRADGPTSF

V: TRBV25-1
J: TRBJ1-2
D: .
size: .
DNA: TGTGCCAGCAGTGAAAGGCAGACGCGTGGCTACACCTTC
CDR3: CASSERQTRGYTF

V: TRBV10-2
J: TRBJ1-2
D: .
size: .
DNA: TGCGCCAGCAGCCCGGAAACAGATGGCTACACCTTC
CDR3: CASSPETDGYTF

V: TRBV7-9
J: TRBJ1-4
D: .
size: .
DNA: TGTGCCAGTGGGAGGTTTGCCGAAAAACTGTTTTTT
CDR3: CASGRFAEKLFF

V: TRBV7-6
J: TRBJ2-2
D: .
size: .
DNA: TGTGCCAGCAGCTACAAGAACACCGGGGAGCTGTTTTTT
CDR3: CASSYKNTGELFF

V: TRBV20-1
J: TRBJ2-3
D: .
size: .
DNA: TGCAGTGCTAGAGCCGTCAGACCACGCAGCACAGATACGCAGTATTTT
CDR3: CSARAVRPRSTDTQYF

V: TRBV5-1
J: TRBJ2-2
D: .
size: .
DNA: TGCGCCAGCAGCTTGGCGTTCGGCACCGGGGAGCTGTTTTTT
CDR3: CASSLAFGTGELFF

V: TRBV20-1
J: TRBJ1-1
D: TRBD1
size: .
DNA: TGCAGTGCTAGTGGTCAGGGGGCGTGGGGTATTAGGACTGAAGCTTTCTTT
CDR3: CSASGQGAWGIRTEAFF

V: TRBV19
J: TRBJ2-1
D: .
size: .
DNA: TGTGCCAGTAGGGCTCGACTCCCCAATGAGCAGTTCTTC
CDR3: CASRARLPNEQFF

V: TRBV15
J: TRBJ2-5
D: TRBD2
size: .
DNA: TGTGCCAGCAGCCAGGGGACTAGGGGACCCCGGCAGTACTTC
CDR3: CASSQGTRGPRQYF

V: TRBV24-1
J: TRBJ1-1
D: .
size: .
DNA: TGTGCCACCAGAAAACAGGACGGGGACACTGAAGCTTTCTTT
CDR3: CATRKQDGDTEAFF

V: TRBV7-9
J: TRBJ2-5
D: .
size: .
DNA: TGTGCCAGCAGCTTAGTTACAGGAGACCAGTACTTC
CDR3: CASSLVTGDQYF

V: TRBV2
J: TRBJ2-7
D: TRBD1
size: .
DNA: TGTGCCAGCAATGTAGGACAGGGGGCCTACGAGCAGTACTTC
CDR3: CASNVGQGAYEQYF

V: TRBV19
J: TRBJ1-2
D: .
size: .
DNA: TGTGCCGTAGAGGAGCGAGGTGCTAACTATGGCTACACCTTC
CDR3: CAVEERGANYGYTF

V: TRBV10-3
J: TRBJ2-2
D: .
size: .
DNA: TGTGCCATCGGTACCGGGGATCCCGGGGAGCTGTTTTTT
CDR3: CAIGTGDPGELFF

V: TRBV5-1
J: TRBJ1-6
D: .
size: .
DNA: TGCGCCAGCAGGCTACCGGTGGCATGGGGTAATTCACCCCTCCACTTT
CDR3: CASRLPVAWGNSPLHF

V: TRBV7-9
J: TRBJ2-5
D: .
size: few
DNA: TGTGCCAGCAGCTCGTGGGACCAAGAGACCCAGTACTTC
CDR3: CASSSWDQETQYF

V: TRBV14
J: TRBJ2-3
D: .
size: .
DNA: TGTGCCAGCAGCCAAGGTAGAAGGGCTTCGAGGATAGATACGCAGTATTTT
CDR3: CASSQGRRASRIDTQYF

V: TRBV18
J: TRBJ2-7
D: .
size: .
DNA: TGTGCCAGCTCACGCTCAGGGGTGGTCTCCTACGAGCAGTACTTC
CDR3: CASSRSGVVSYEQYF

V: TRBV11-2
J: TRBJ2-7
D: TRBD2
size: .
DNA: TGTGCCAGCAGCCTAAGGGGACTAGCGGGGATGTCCTACGAGCAGTACTTC
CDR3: CASSLRGLAGMSYEQYF

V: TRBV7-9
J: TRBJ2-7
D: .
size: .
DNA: TGTGCCAGCAGGGACACCTACGAGCAGTACTTC
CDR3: CASRDTYEQYF

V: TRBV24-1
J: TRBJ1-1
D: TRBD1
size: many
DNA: TGTGCCACCAGAGGACAGGGCGGTGTCACTGAAGCTTTCTTT
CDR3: CATRGQGGVTEAFF

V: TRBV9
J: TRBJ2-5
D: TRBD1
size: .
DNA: TGTGCCAGCAGCACCGACAGGGTCAGGGCGGAGACCCAGTACTTC
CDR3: CASSTDRVRAETQYF

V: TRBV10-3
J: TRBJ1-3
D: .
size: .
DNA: TGTGCCATCGGGAGGGAGGAAGATGGAAACACCATATATTTT
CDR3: CAIGREEDGNTIYF

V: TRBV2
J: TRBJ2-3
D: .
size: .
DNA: TGTGCCAGCAGTGAAGTTACGGGAGGCACAGATACGCAGTATTTT
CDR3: CASSEVTGGTDTQYF

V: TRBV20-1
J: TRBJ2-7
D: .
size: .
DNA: TGCAGTGCTAGCCTACTTCGGCCGGGCTCCTACGAGCAGTACTTC
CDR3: CSASLLRPGSYEQYF

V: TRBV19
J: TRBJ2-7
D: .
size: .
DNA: TGTGCCAGTAGTATAGAGGCAGGGCTTGTCTACGAGCAGTACTTC
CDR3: CASSIEAGLVYEQYF

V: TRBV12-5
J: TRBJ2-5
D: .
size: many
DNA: TGTGCTAGTGTTCAACCGGGACGCGGCAGTGTGTTC
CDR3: CASVQPGRGSVF